This T cell receptor beta chain is drawn from a study of T cells in Graves' hyperthyroidism and ophthalmopathy. Study conclusions and caveats: Onset of ophthalmopathy came a median 6.5 months after the model predicted it.

The investigators amplified TCR beta CDR3 regions from RNA transcripts. The primer set for the first-round RT-PCR of the TCR CDR3 was HTBI. One entry per CDR3 protein results from TCRdb running MiXCR on the multiplex PCR reads. The sample consists of 500,000 to 800,000 distinct CDR3 sequences, approximately 14% of them appearing once. This clonotype was detected many times. Its specificity is not known. The J segment lost 8 bases and the V segment lost 3 bases, leaving 6 bases of the junction unmatched. This CDR3 comprises 14 residues. CDR1 is LNHDA and CDR2 is SQIVND in the germline V gene (reference sequence).

What was sequenced was blood. This receptor was identified in a woman aged 45-65 years with Graves' ophthalmopathy. V and J are TRBV19 and TRBJ2-1; 8 bases fit TRBD2. Written as DNA, the CDR3 is TGTGCCAGTAGTATGAGCGGGAGATCCGATGAGCAGTTCTTC. Translated: CASSMSGRSDEQFF.